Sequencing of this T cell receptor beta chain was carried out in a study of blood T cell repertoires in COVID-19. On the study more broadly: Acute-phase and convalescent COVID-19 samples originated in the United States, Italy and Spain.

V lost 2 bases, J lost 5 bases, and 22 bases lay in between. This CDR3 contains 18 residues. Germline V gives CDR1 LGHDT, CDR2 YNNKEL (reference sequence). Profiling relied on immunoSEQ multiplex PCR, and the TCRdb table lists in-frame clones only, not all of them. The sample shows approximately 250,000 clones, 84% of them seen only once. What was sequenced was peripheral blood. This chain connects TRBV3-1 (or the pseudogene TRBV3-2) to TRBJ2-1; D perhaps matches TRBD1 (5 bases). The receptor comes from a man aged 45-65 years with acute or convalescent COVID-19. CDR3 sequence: CASSQKTTGAPRHNEQFF. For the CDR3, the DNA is TGTGCCAGCAGCCAAAAGACGACTGGGGCCCCGAGGCACAATGAGCAGTTCTTC.